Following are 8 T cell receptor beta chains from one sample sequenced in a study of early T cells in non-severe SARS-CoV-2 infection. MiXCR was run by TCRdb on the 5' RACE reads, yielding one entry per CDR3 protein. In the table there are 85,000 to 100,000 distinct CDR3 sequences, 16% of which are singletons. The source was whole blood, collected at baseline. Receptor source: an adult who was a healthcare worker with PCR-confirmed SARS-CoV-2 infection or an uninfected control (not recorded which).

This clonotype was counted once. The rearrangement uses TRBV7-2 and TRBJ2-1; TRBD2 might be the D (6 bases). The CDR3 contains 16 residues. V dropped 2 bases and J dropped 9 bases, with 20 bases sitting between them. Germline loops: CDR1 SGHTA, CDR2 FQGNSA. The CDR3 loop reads CASSLTVGTGAGEQFF. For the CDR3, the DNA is TGTGCCAGCAGCTTAACTGTCGGAACGGGAGCGGGTGAGCAGTTCTTC.

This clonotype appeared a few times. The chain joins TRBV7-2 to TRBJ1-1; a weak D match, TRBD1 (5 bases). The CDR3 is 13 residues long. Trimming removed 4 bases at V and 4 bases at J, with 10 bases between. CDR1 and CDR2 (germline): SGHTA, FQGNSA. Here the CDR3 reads CASSWERGTEAFF. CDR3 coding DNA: TGTGCCAGCAGCTGGGAGAGGGGCACTGAAGCTTTCTTT.

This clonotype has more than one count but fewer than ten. The CDR3 DNA sequence: TGTGCCAGCAGGTCGACTAGCAGCTACGAGCAGTACTTC. It codes for CASRSTSSYEQYF. The rearrangement links TRBV28 to TRBJ2-7; TRBD2 aligns across 7 bases. This CDR3 is built from 13 residues. Germline V gene lookup returns CDR1 MDHEN and CDR2 SYDVKM. The J segment lost 3 bases and the V segment lost 6 bases, leaving 5 bases of the junction unmatched. The entire variable domain, with the rest obtained from reference TRBV28 and TRBJ2-7, is as follows: DVKVTQSSRYLVKRTGEKVFLECVQDMDHENMFWYRQDPGLGLRLIYFSYDVKMKEKGDIPEGYSVSREKKERFSLILESASTNQTSMYLCASRSTSSYEQYFGPGTRLTVT.

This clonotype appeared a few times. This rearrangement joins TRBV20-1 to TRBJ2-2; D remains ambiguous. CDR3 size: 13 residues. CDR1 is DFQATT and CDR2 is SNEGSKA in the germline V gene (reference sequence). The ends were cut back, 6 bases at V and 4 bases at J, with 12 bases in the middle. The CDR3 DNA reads TGCAGTGCCACACGGTCTAGCACCGGGGAGCTGTTTTTT. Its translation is CSATRSSTGELFF.

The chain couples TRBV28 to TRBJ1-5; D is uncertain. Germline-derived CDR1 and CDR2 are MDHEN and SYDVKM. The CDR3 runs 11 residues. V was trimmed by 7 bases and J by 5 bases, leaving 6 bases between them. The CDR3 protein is CASKGHQPQHF. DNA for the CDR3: TGTGCCAGCAAAGGTCATCAGCCCCAGCATTTT.

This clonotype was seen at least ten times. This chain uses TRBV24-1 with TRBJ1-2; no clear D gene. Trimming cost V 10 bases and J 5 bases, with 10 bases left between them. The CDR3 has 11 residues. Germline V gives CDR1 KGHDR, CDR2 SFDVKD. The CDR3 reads CATASGYGYTF. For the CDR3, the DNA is TGTGCCACTGCAAGCGGATATGGCTACACCTTC.

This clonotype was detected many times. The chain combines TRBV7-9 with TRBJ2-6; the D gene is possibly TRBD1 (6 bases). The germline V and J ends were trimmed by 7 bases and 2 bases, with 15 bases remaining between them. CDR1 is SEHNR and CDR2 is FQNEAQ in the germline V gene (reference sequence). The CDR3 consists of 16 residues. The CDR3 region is CASTPDSSPGANVLTF. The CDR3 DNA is TGTGCCAGCACCCCGGACAGCAGCCCTGGGGCCAACGTCCTGACTTTC.

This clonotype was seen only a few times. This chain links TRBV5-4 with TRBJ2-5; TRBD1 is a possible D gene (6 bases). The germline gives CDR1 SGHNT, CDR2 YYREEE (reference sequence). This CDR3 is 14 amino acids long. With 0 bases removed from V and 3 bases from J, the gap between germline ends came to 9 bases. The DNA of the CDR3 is TGTGCCAGCAGCTTGGGGGACACGAAAGAGACCCAGTACTTC. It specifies CASSLGDTKETQYF.